The 5 T cell receptor beta chains below come from one sample, sequenced in a study of blood T cells in healthy people across ages (dated by TCRdb to the mid-2010s). Receptor libraries were prepared by 5' RACE. Sequencing was performed on an Illumina HiSeq 2500. The second PCR ran for about 6 to 11 cycles and used a J-beta primer mix along with a sample-barcoded 5' primer. TCRdb reanalyzed the raw reads on its own, using fastp at Q25 for trimming and MiXCR for clone calling, and kept in-frame beta chains. Rows with one shared CDR3 protein collapse into an entry with the most common genes and DNA. The sample table shows under 1,100,000 distinct CDR3 sequences, and under 30% are seen once. About 0.8% of the sample is taken by the ten largest. The sample was also reused in another study, on T cells of mothers and their children.

The sequenced sample was blood. The receptor set was obtained from a girl aged 2 to 9 in good health.

This clonotype was seen repeatedly, ten times or more. This chain links TRBV11-2 with TRBJ2-1, with D perhaps TRBD1 or TRBD2 (5 bases each). The CDR3 has 13 amino acids. Germline loops: CDR1 SGHAT, CDR2 FQNNGV. V lost 4 bases and J 7 bases, leaving 11 bases between the germline ends. The CDR3 nucleotides read TGTGCCAGCAGCTCGACTGGGGGTAATGAGCAGTTCTTC. Encoded protein: CASSSTGGNEQFF.

This clonotype came up a few times. This chain uses TRBV19 with TRBJ2-1; D is unclear. CDR1 LNHDA and CDR2 SQIVND come from the germline V gene (reference sequence). The ends were cut back, 4 bases at V and 1 base at J, with 8 bases in the middle. This CDR3 has 14 amino acids. The CDR3 region has the DNA TGTGCCAGTAGTAAAGTGGGGTCCTACAATGAGCAGTTCTTC. Translation: CASSKVGSYNEQFF.

The chain couples TRBV7-9 to TRBJ2-5, with 10 bases fitting TRBD2. CDR1 is SEHNR and CDR2 is FQNEAQ in the germline V gene (reference sequence). V dropped 5 bases and J dropped 5; count of bases not matched to a gene: 8. The CDR3 consists of 15 residues. The CDR3 region has the DNA TGTGCCAGCAGCACACAGCGGGAGGGGAAGGAGACCCAGTACTTC. It encodes CASSTQREGKETQYF. Complete variable domain (other parts from reference TRBV7-9 and TRBJ2-5): DTGVSQNPRHKITKRGQNVTFRCDPISEHNRLYWYRQTLGQGPEFLTYFQNEAQLEKSRLLSDRFSAERPKGSFSTLEIQRTEQGDSAMYLCASSTQREGKETQYFGPGTRLLVL.

This chain connects TRBV9 to TRBJ2-2; D perhaps matches TRBD1 (5 bases). Germline CDR1 reads SGDLS; CDR2 reads YYNGEE. CDR3 length: 14 amino acids. With 2 bases removed from V and 8 bases from J, the gap between germline ends came to 13 bases. The chain's CDR3 is CASSVNQGSGELFF. In DNA, the CDR3 is TGTGCCAGCAGCGTCAACCAGGGATCGGGGGAGCTGTTTTTT.

This clonotype appeared a few times. The chain is built from TRBV28 and TRBJ2-5; no clear D gene. CDR1 and CDR2 (germline): MDHEN, SYDVKM. V lost 2 bases and J 4 bases, leaving 8 bases between the germline ends. The CDR3 consists of 13 residues. The CDR3 DNA reads TGTGCCAGCAGTTTAGCCCCCCCAGAGACCCAGTACTTC. It encodes CASSLAPPETQYF.